One and the same sample provided the 15 T cell receptor beta chains below, sequenced in a study of blood T cell repertoires in COVID-19. TCRdb's table, derived via immunoSEQ multiplex PCR, lists solely in-frame clones and lacks some. The sample consists of about 320,000 clones, around 85% of them appearing once. Sequencing was done on a sample of PBMCs or T cells enriched from blood (not recorded which). The receptors shown here come from a woman under 40 who had been exposed to COVID-19.

The DNA of the CDR3 is TGTGCCAGCAGCTTAGACAGGGGGCGAGGGAACTATGGCTACACCTTC. Residues: CASSLDRGRGNYGYTF. The rearrangement links TRBV9 to TRBJ1-2, with TRBD1 identical over 10 bases. V shed 4 bases, J shed 2 bases, and the junction held 8 bases outside the gene matches. Germline loops: CDR1 SGDLS, CDR2 YYNGEE. This CDR3 contains 16 residues.

This clone was picked up a small number of times. V is TRBV4-2 and J is TRBJ2-3; 14 bases are a match to TRBD2. V was clipped by 2 bases and J by 3 bases; unmatched bases: 7. This CDR3 is built from 18 residues. Germline V gene lookup returns CDR1 LGHNA and CDR2 YNFKEQ. CDR3 sequence reads: CASSQIGTSGSFTDTQYF. The CDR3 DNA follows: TGTGCCAGCAGCCAAATCGGGACTAGCGGGAGCTTTACAGATACGCAGTATTTT.

V gene TRBV19 combines with J gene TRBJ1-2; weak D call: TRBD1 (6 bases). Trimming pared 5 bases from V and 0 bases from J, leaving 7 bases between. Looked up from germline, CDR1 is LNHDA and CDR2 is SQIVND (reference sequence). The CDR3 runs 13 residues. Here the CDR3 reads CASSRDTNYGYTF. In DNA form, the CDR3 reads TGTGCCAGTAGTCGGGACACTAACTATGGCTACACCTTC.

This clone has a handful of counts. This chain links TRBV11-2 with TRBJ2-1; D gene uncertain. The CDR3 loop spans 15 amino acids. Germline loops: CDR1 SGHAT, CDR2 FQNNGV. Trimming took off 9 bases at V and 0 bases at J, with 15 bases between the two ends. In nucleotides, the CDR3 is TGTGCCAGTCAGCAACGGGTCAGCTCCTACAATGAGCAGTTCTTC. This codes for CASQQRVSSYNEQFF.

Of note for this clone: At the DNA level, this CDR3 is encoded by other sequences in the same sample as well. This chain uses TRBV19 with TRBJ2-7, with TRBD2 as a possible D gene (6 bases). CDR1 LNHDA and CDR2 SQIVND come from the germline V gene (reference sequence). This CDR3 region has 13 residues. V lost 3 bases and J 0 bases, leaving 6 bases between the germline ends. Here the CDR3 DNA reads TGTGCCAGTAGTATCGGGAGCTCCTACGAGCAGTACTTC. Its protein is CASSIGSSYEQYF.

J is TRBJ2-6 and V is TRBV19; 7 nucleotides agree with TRBD2. CDR1 is LNHDA and CDR2 is SQIVND in the germline V gene (reference sequence). This CDR3 is built from 20 residues. Trimming took 5 bases from V and 0 from J; bases not matched to a gene: 16. The CDR3 coding sequence is TGTGCCAGTAGTCTAAAAATAGCTAGCGGAGACCACTCTGGGGCCAACGTCCTGACTTTC. Translation gives CASSLKIASGDHSGANVLTF.

V is TRBV25-1 and J is TRBJ2-2; D is ambiguous. Germline loops: CDR1 MGHDK, CDR2 SYGVNS. The V end lost 4 bases, the J end lost 5 bases, and 5 bases lay between the germline ends. The CDR3 has 12 residues. CDR3 residues: CASSVETGELFF. CDR3 in DNA: TGTGCCAGCAGTGTAGAAACCGGGGAGCTGTTTTTT.

The chain links TRBV5-6 to TRBJ2-6; 8 nucleotides align to TRBD1. The CDR3 consists of 17 residues. Germline values: CDR1 SGHDT, CDR2 YYEEEE. V was clipped by 1 base and J by 4 bases; unmatched bases: 7. The CDR3 sequence is CASSLFGQGSGANVLTF. CDR3 in DNA: TGTGCCAGCAGCTTGTTCGGACAGGGCTCCGGGGCCAACGTCCTGACTTTC. Full variable domain (remainder filled in from reference TRBV5-6 and TRBJ2-6): DAGVTQSPTHLIKTRGQQVTLRCSPKSGHDTVSWYQQALGQGPQFIFQYYEEEERQRGNFPDRFSGHQFPNYSSELNVNALLLGDSALYLCASSLFGQGSGANVLTFGAGSRLTVL.

J is TRBJ2-5 and V is TRBV27; 7 nucleotides line up with TRBD1. The CDR3 extends over 14 amino acids. Trimming removed 6 bases from V and 3 bases from J; junction bases left unmatched: 7. The V gene's germline CDR1 is MNHEY and CDR2 SMNVEV (reference sequence). CDR3 amino acids: CASRGLGTEETQYF. The CDR3 DNA sequence: TGTGCCAGCAGAGGACTCGGGACAGAAGAGACCCAGTACTTC.

The genes are TRBV7-8 and TRBJ2-3, with D perhaps TRBD2 (6 bases). This CDR3 spans 15 amino acids. Germline V gene sequence: CDR1 SGHVS, CDR2 FQNEAQ. Deletions cut 1 base from V and 6 bases from J, with 14 bases between. In nucleotides, the CDR3 is TGTGCCAGCAGCTTAGACAGAGGGAGGATCGATACGCAGTATTTT. Translating gives CASSLDRGRIDTQYF.

The chain employs TRBV5-4 and TRBJ1-2; 8 bases align to TRBD1. With V trimmed by 2 bases and J by 4 bases, 4 bases remained unmatched. This CDR3 has 14 residues. Looked up from germline, CDR1 is SGHNT and CDR2 is YYREEE (reference sequence). Here the CDR3 reads CASSFGQGSYGYTF. The CDR3 DNA reads TGTGCCAGCAGCTTCGGACAGGGCTCCTATGGCTACACCTTC. Supplemented by reference TRBV5-4 and TRBJ1-2, the full variable domain reads ETGVTQSPTHLIKTRGQQVTLRCSSQSGHNTVSWYQQALGQGPQFIFQYYREEENGRGNFPPRFSGLQFPNYSSELNVNALELDDSALYLCASSFGQGSYGYTFGSGTRLTVV.

This clone was picked up a small number of times. The rearrangement uses TRBV18 and TRBJ1-1, with a possible D match to TRBD1 (6 bases). Trimming took 5 bases from V and 3 from J, leaving 16 bases between them. The CDR3 loop spans 15 amino acids. Germline V gene sequence: CDR1 KGHSH, CDR2 LQKENI. CDR3 in amino acids: CASSSKGQFDTEAFF. CDR3 in DNA: TGTGCCAGCTCATCGAAGGGACAATTTGACACTGAAGCTTTCTTT. Complete variable domain (other parts from reference TRBV18 and TRBJ1-1): NAGVMQNPRHLVRRRGQEARLRCSPMKGHSHVYWYRQLPEEGLKFMVYLQKENIIDESGMPKERFSAEFPKEGPSILRIQQVVRGDSAAYFCASSSKGQFDTEAFFGQGTRLTVV.

This clone was seen only once. The chain couples TRBV2 to TRBJ1-5, with TRBD1 matching over 7 bases. V lost 6 bases and J lost 0; bases outside the gene matches: 5. The CDR3 loop spans 15 amino acids. Germline lookup yields CDR1 SNHLY and CDR2 FYNNEI. The CDR3 DNA is TGTGCCAGCAGCGTGACAGGGAGTAGCAATCAGCCCCAGCATTTT. It specifies CASSVTGSSNQPQHF.

The chain joins TRBV5-4 to TRBJ2-7; weak D call: TRBD1 (5 bases). Germline loops: CDR1 SGHNT, CDR2 YYREEE (reference sequence). The CDR3 contains 15 residues. The V end was cut by 0 bases, the J end by 2 bases, with 12 bases between. The CDR3 sequence is CASSLGGQGPYEQYF. The CDR3 DNA reads TGTGCCAGCAGCTTGGGTGGGCAGGGTCCCTACGAGCAGTACTTC.

About this clone itself: At the DNA level, this CDR3 is encoded by other sequences in the same sample as well. V gene TRBV5-1 combines with J gene TRBJ1-4, with TRBD1 matching over 9 bases. Per germline, CDR1 SGHRS and CDR2 YFSETQ. Germline trimming cut 2 bases from V and 5 bases from J; bases unmatched to any gene: 1. The CDR3 has 14 amino acids. The CDR3 region is CASSFGQGNEKLFF. CDR3 DNA: TGCGCCAGCAGCTTCGGACAGGGGAATGAAAAACTGTTTTTT.